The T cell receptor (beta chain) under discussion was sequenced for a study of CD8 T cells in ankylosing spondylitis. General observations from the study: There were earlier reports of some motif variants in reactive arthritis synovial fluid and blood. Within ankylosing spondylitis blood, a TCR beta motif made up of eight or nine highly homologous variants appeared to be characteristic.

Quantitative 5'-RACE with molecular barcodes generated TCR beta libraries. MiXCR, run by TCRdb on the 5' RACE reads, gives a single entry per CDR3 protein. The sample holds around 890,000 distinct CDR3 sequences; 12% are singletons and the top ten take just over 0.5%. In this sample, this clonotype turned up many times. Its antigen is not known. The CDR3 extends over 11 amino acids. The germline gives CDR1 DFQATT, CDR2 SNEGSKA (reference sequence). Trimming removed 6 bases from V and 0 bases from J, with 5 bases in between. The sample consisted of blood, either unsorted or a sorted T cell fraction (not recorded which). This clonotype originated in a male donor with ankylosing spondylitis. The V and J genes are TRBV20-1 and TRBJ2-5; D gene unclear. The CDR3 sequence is CSAPYQETQYF. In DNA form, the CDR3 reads TGCAGTGCCCCCTACCAAGAGACCCAGTACTTC.